Shown below are 20 T cell receptor beta chains from a single sample sequenced in a study of cytomegalovirus exposure and HLA in healthy donors. Amplification used 60 Vbeta primers and 13 Jbeta primers. Sequencing was performed with immunoSEQ multiplex PCR; in TCRdb, only in-frame clones are kept and a portion is missing. Of approximately 110,000 clones in the sample, just under 80% were seen once. The source material was PBMCs. The origin of the receptors is a man aged 30 to 45 in good health and CMV-seronegative.

This clone was observed once. This rearrangement joins TRBV16 to TRBJ2-2, with 9 nucleotides matching TRBD1. V lost 2 bases and J lost 2; bases outside the gene matches: 3. This CDR3 comprises 16 residues. Germline CDR1 KGHSY, CDR2 FQNENV. The CDR3 nucleotides read TGTGCCAGCAGCCAAGTGGGACAGGGCAACACCGGGGAGCTGTTTTTT. This translates into CASSQVGQGNTGELFF.

The gene calls are TRBV7-2 and TRBJ2-7; 9 bases are a match to TRBD2. The germline CDR1 and CDR2 sequences are SGHTA and FQGNSA. V was clipped by 3 bases and J by 4 bases; unmatched bases: 7. The CDR3 runs to 15 residues. The DNA for the CDR3 is TGTGCCAGCAGCTTGGATGGCGGGGGGGGGTACGAGCAGTACTTC. Translation gives CASSLDGGGGYEQYF.

This chain links TRBV5-8 with TRBJ1-1; 10 bases are shared with TRBD1. The germline gives CDR1 SGHTS, CDR2 YDEGEE. V gave up 0 bases and J gave up 4 bases; unmatched junction bases: 3. The CDR3 sequence is 15 residues long. In DNA, the CDR3 is TGTGCCAGCAGCTTGGGACAGGGGGCTTCCACTGAAGCTTTCTTT. Residues: CASSLGQGASTEAFF.

The sample holds one count of this clone. The chain combines TRBV11-3 with TRBJ2-7; possible D gene TRBD2, 5 bases. The CDR3 sequence is 14 residues long. V gave up 1 base and J gave up 3 bases, with 10 bases separating them. The germline V gene encodes CDR1 SGHNT and CDR2 YENEEA. The CDR3 region has the DNA TGTGCCAGCAGCTTAGCTGCGGGCCACTACGAGCAGTACTTC. It specifies CASSLAAGHYEQYF.

This chain links TRBV14 with TRBJ1-1, with 8 bases matching TRBD1. The germline V gene has CDR1 SGHDN and CDR2 FVKESK. With V trimmed by 2 bases and J by 1 base, 0 bases remained unmatched. The CDR3 is 14 amino acids. The CDR3 coding sequence is TGTGCCAGCAGCCAAACAGGGGGGAACACTGAAGCTTTCTTT. It specifies CASSQTGGNTEAFF.

This clone came up a few times. The chain has TRBV5-4 and TRBJ2-7; D is perhaps TRBD2 (5 bases). The V gene lost 0 bases and the J gene lost 0 bases, with 13 bases spanning the gap. The CDR3 is made up of 16 amino acids. The germline V gene encodes CDR1 SGHNT and CDR2 YYREEE (reference sequence). The CDR3 reads CASSLGGLGSSYEQYF. CDR3 nucleotide sequence: TGTGCCAGCAGCTTGGGAGGTCTTGGGAGCTCCTACGAGCAGTACTTC.

This clone was recorded a few times. V gene TRBV6-1 combines with J gene TRBJ2-3; TRBD2 aligns across 10 bases. The CDR3 runs to 15 residues. V lost 0 bases to trimming and J lost 4 bases; unmatched junction nucleotides: 1. Germline-derived CDR1 and CDR2 are MNHNS and SASEGT. This CDR3 is CASSEALAGADTQYF. The CDR3 DNA is TGTGCCAGCAGTGAAGCGCTAGCGGGGGCAGATACGCAGTATTTT.

CDR3 loop: CASSLAAASGNTIYF. CDR3 bases: TGCGCCAGCAGCTTGGCGGCGGCTTCTGGAAACACCATATATTTT. V is TRBV5-1 and J is TRBJ1-3; D remains ambiguous. Deletions cut 0 bases from V and 1 base from J, with 8 bases between. This CDR3 has 15 residues. From germline, CDR1 is SGHRS and CDR2 YFSETQ.

This clone was detected only once. The chain has TRBV30 and TRBJ1-5; a possible D gene is TRBD1 (6 bases). The CDR3 covers 13 residues. The V and J ends lost 3 bases and 8 bases respectively, with 14 bases between them. Germline V gene data show CDR1 as GTSNPN and CDR2 as SVGIG (reference sequence). The CDR3 loop reads CAWSRGAREPQHF. CDR3 bases: TGTGCCTGGAGCCGGGGGGCCCGGGAGCCCCAGCATTTT.

The CDR3 DNA follows: TGTGCCAGTAGAACTCTAGCGGAGGGATATTACAATGAGCAGTTCTTC. Residues: CASRTLAEGYYNEQFF. The V and J genes are TRBV19 and TRBJ2-1, with 7 bases fitting TRBD2. CDR1 LNHDA and CDR2 SQIVND come from the germline V gene (reference sequence). The J segment lost 4 bases and the V segment lost 6 bases, leaving 12 bases of the junction unmatched. This CDR3 is built from 16 residues.

V is TRBV10-1 and J is TRBJ1-1; 8 positions match TRBD1. J gave up 12 bases and V 3 bases, and 15 bases lay outside the gene matches. The CDR3 extends over 15 amino acids. Germline CDR1 and CDR2: WNHNN and SYGVQD (reference sequence). For the CDR3, the DNA is TGCGCCAGCAGTGAATCCTCAGCCGGACAGGGAGGGACTTTCTTT. Translation gives CASSESSAGQGGTFF.

This chain links TRBV19 with TRBJ2-7; maybe TRBD2 (5 bases). The ends were cut back, 1 base at V and 1 base at J, with 11 bases in the middle. CDR3 length: 15 amino acids. From germline, CDR1 is LNHDA and CDR2 SQIVND (reference sequence). CDR3 loop: CASSIALGVSYEQYF. The CDR3 DNA reads as TGTGCCAGTAGTATAGCCCTCGGGGTGTCCTACGAGCAGTACTTC. The complete variable domain, with remaining parts taken from reference TRBV19 and TRBJ2-7, reads DGGITQSPKYLFRKEGQNVTLSCEQNLNHDAMYWYRQDPGQGLRLIYYSQIVNDFQKGDIAEGYSVSREKKESFPLTVTSAQKNPTAFYLCASSIALGVSYEQYFGPGTRLTVT.

The chain is built from TRBV19 and TRBJ2-3, with 9 nucleotides matching TRBD2. Germline trimming cut 2 bases from V and 2 bases from J; bases unmatched to any gene: 2. Looked up from germline, CDR1 is LNHDA and CDR2 is SQIVND (reference sequence). This CDR3 has 15 amino acids. The CDR3 is CASSILAGTTDTQYF. CDR3 DNA: TGTGCCAGTAGTATACTAGCGGGAACCACAGATACGCAGTATTTT.

The chain carries TRBV9 and TRBJ2-7; 7 positions agree with TRBD1. V lost 3 bases to trimming and J lost 5 bases; unmatched junction nucleotides: 8. This CDR3 has 14 residues. In germline, CDR1 is SGDLS, CDR2 YYNGEE. In nucleotides, the CDR3 is TGTGCCAGCAGCGCGACACAGGGGATCCACGAGCAGTACTTC. Amino acid sequence: CASSATQGIHEQYF.

The J gene is TRBJ1-1, the V gene TRBV21-1; the D call of TRBD1 is as the table states it, not checked on the DNA. TRBV21-1 is a recognized pseudogene. CDR3 size: 14 residues. CDR3 nucleotides: TGTGCCAGCAGTCAAGACAGACCGAACACTGAAGCTTTCTTT. Protein: CASSQDRPNTEAFF.

The rearrangement links TRBV10-3 to TRBJ2-3; 13 bases match TRBD2. Trimming cost V 4 bases and J 0 bases; bases outside gene matches: 1. The CDR3 runs 16 residues. Germline CDR1 ENHRY, CDR2 SYGVKD. The CDR3 DNA is TGTGCCATCAGTGGGACTAGCGGGAGAAGCACAGATACGCAGTATTTT. Translated: CAISGTSGRSTDTQYF.

The J gene is TRBJ1-4, the V gene TRBV28; D might be TRBD1 (5 bases). The CDR3 has 16 amino acids. CDR1 and CDR2 (germline): MDHEN, SYDVKM. Trimming removed 4 bases at V and 3 bases at J, with 15 bases between. The CDR3 nucleotides are TGTGCCAGCAGTTCGCCTAGGGGCGCATCTAATGAAAAACTGTTTTTT. This gives the protein CASSSPRGASNEKLFF.

V usage is TRBV27 and J usage is TRBJ1-1; perhaps TRBD1 as D (5 bases). With 4 bases removed from V and 1 base from J, the gap between germline ends came to 10 bases. The CDR3 runs 14 residues. Germline CDR1 and CDR2: MNHEY and SMNVEV (reference sequence). The CDR3 region is CASSSGGWNTEAFF. The CDR3 DNA follows: TGTGCCAGCAGTTCGGGGGGTTGGAACACTGAAGCTTTCTTT.

This clone has only one observation. The chain couples TRBV6-5 to TRBJ1-2; maybe TRBD1 (5 bases). Germline CDR1 reads MNHEY; CDR2 reads SVGAGI. The CDR3 runs to 13 residues. Trimming removed 6 bases at V and 3 bases at J, with 11 bases between. DNA for the CDR3: TGTGCCAGCAGACGGACGGGGGACTATGGCTACACCTTC. Its protein is CASRRTGDYGYTF.

In DNA, the CDR3 is TGTGCCAGCAGCTTAGCGCCGGGTAATTACGAGCAGTACTTC. As protein: CASSLAPGNYEQYF. The chain links TRBV7-9 to TRBJ2-5, with D unclear. The J call may be incorrect, as the DNA end agrees better with TRBJ2-7. Germline lookup yields CDR1 SEHNR and CDR2 FQNEAQ (reference sequence). The length of the CDR3 is 14 residues.